This TCR beta chain was captured by sequencing in a study of OX40 agonist ivuxolimab in advanced cancers. Study-wide context: The dose-escalation cohort was about 87% male, with a mean age of around 54 years, ranging about 20 to 85. Prior anti-PD-1, anti-PD-L1 or anti-CTLA-4 therapy did not bar entry, and 40% had some. Study-level findings and limits: The mean number of expanded clones was higher in CD8+ T cells than in CD4+.

V gave up 4 bases and J gave up 3 bases; unmatched junction bases: 6. CDR3 length: 15 amino acids. CDR1 is SGHAT, CDR2 FQDESV, per germline (reference sequence). The table came from immunoSEQ multiplex PCR; TCRdb's copy has only in-frame clones and leaves some out. There are some 60,000 clones in the sample; around 93% occur only once, and 1.5% to 2% lies in the top ten. To note about this clone: What it binds is not known.

The origin of this receptor is an adult with an advanced solid tumor such as melanoma, head and neck, liver or kidney cancer. This specimen was CD4+ or CD8+ T cells sorted from blood, taken in a trial of the OX40 agonist ivuxolimab. The chain employs TRBV11-1 and TRBJ2-1, with 7 bases lining up with TRBD2. This CDR3 reads CASSSTLAGYNEQFF. The CDR3 DNA reads TGTGCCAGCAGCTCAACATTAGCGGGCTACAATGAGCAGTTCTTC.